A single sample is the source of the 8 T cell receptor beta chains below, sequenced in a study of CD8+ T cells in alopecia areata. In each case, RNA was isolated and then reverse transcribed into cDNA as the sequencing template. Profiled with immunoSEQ multiplex PCR; TCRdb holds only in-frame clones, not every one. Here the sample spans 150,000 or so clones, 85% to 90% being singletons. The sequencing here drew on CD8+ T cells sorted from blood, taken at week 0. Receptors originate from a human donor with alopecia areata.

This chain joins TRBV2 and TRBJ2-2, with D perhaps TRBD1 (5 bases). CDR3 size: 16 residues. The ends were cut back, 4 bases at V and 2 bases at J, with 14 bases in the middle. Germline V gene sequence: CDR1 SNHLY, CDR2 FYNNEI. CDR3 loop: CASSVNSDTNTGELFF. CDR3 bases: TGTGCCAGCAGTGTGAACTCGGACACTAACACCGGGGAGCTGTTTTTT.

The chain carries TRBV7-9 and TRBJ2-7; 14 bases are a match to TRBD2. V was clipped by 5 bases and J by 3 bases; unmatched bases: 9. This CDR3 contains 17 residues. Germline V gene lookup returns CDR1 SEHNR and CDR2 FQNEAQ (reference sequence). The CDR3 nucleotides are TGTGCCAGCAGCGACGGGACTAGCGGGAGAAAAATCTACGAGCAGTACTTC. Amino acids: CASSDGTSGRKIYEQYF.

This clone occurred once. The chain recombines TRBV29-1 with TRBJ1-2, with D unresolved. V lost 2 bases and J 7 bases, leaving 17 bases between the germline ends. The CDR3 runs to 14 residues. The germline gives CDR1 SQVTM, CDR2 ANQGSEA. CDR3 loop: CSVESTPRLGGYTF. The CDR3 coding sequence is TGCAGCGTTGAAAGTACCCCAAGATTGGGTGGCTACACCTTC.

V gene TRBV27 combines with J gene TRBJ2-7; D might be TRBD1 or TRBD2, each matching 5 bases. V gave up 3 bases and J gave up 2 bases, with 8 bases separating them. The CDR3 sequence is 13 residues long. Germline V CDR1 and CDR2: MNHEY, SMNVEV (reference sequence). The CDR3 sequence: CASSFGATYEQYF. The CDR3 DNA sequence: TGTGCCAGCAGTTTCGGGGCTACCTACGAGCAGTACTTC.

This clone was found a few times. This chain uses TRBV12-2 with TRBJ2-1; the tabulated D call, TRBD1, remains unverified against the DNA. TRBV12-2 is an annotated pseudogene. The CDR3 is 14 residues long. CDR3 nucleotide sequence: TGTGCAAGTCGCTTAAAACACTCCTACAATGAGCAGTTCTTC. Amino acid sequence: CASRLKHSYNEQFF.

A few counts support this clone. The V and J genes are TRBV30 and TRBJ2-5; 9 bases are shared with TRBD1. Germline CDR1 reads GTSNPN; CDR2 reads SVGIG (reference sequence). V shed 2 bases and J 5 bases; nucleotides not matched to a gene: 9. The length of the CDR3 is 15 residues. CDR3 in DNA: TGTGCCTGGAGTCAGACAGGGGGTGTAGGCGAGACCCAGTACTTC. Its translation is CAWSQTGGVGETQYF.

V is TRBV19 and J is TRBJ2-1; TRBD2 might be the D (7 bases). The CDR3 length is 14 residues. Germline assignment: CDR1 LNHDA and CDR2 SQIVND (reference sequence). With 1 base removed from V and 8 bases from J, the gap between germline ends came to 12 bases. In DNA, the CDR3 is TGTGCCAGTAGTATAGTAGGAGGGGGGGATGAGCAGTTCTTC. This translates into CASSIVGGGDEQFF.

This clone came up a few times. This sequence joins TRBV11-2 and TRBJ2-3; maybe TRBD1 (5 bases). V lost 4 bases and J lost 2, with 10 bases in between. Germline CDR1 SGHAT, CDR2 FQNNGV. The CDR3 runs 14 residues. The CDR3 region is CASSSRQTTDTQYF. CDR3 sequence (DNA): TGTGCCAGCAGCTCCCGACAGACCACAGATACGCAGTATTTT.